The T cell receptor (beta chain) described here comes from a study of T cell responses to AZD1222 COVID-19 vaccine. Looking at the study overall: Analyses pooled second doses at about 4 or about 12 weeks. Study conclusions and caveats: Clonal diversity was possibly underestimated, and the donors were mostly white British, with more females. Receipt of two AZD1222 doses was followed by a rise in Spike-specific TCR breadth and depth. The peak T cell response came first, and repertoires were sampled only after it.

Profiling relied on immunoSEQ multiplex PCR, and the TCRdb table lists in-frame clones only, not all of them. The repertoire holds approximately 70,000 clones, with about nine tenths as singletons. V dropped 4 bases and J dropped 2; count of bases not matched to a gene: 7. CDR1 is SGHNT and CDR2 is YYREEE in the germline V gene (reference sequence). The CDR3 consists of 15 residues. A note on this clone: The antigen is not known.

The clonotype originates from an adult in good health. The rearrangement links TRBV5-4 to TRBJ2-3, with 7 bases identical to TRBD1. The sample consisted of peripheral blood, taken on day 0 of AZD1222 vaccination. For the CDR3, the DNA is TGTGCCAGCAGCGTCCAACAGGGGTACACAGATACGCAGTATTTT. It specifies CASSVQQGYTDTQYF.